The TCR beta chain described here comes from a study of regulatory T cells in long-lasting Graves disease (dated by TCRdb to about 2021). With regard to the full study: In the newly diagnosed Graves' disease group, patients had been taking antithyroid drugs for less than 3 months. Patients with persistent Graves' disease were compared with patients with newly diagnosed Graves' disease using TCR sequencing and RNA sequencing of peripheral blood. The study was conducted in China and was registered as a clinical trial. A total of roughly 35 samples were covered by TCR sequencing, comprising approximately 13 persistent and around 20 newly diagnosed Graves' disease patients. On the study overall, not on this receptor specifically: Compared with newly diagnosed patients, patients with persistent Graves' disease had lower TCR Shannon entropy and fewer highly expanded clones, which suggests clonal expansion. Preferential use of TRBV28, TRBJ1-2 and TRBJ2-5 was observed in persistent disease, whereas TRBV20-1 and TRBJ2-1 were favored in newly diagnosed disease. Peripheral blood alone was examined, since thyroid tissue, which constituted the primary lesion, could not be accessed. The authors acknowledged the small sample size as a limitation that may reduce accuracy. Only the TCR beta chain was sequenced and analyzed. More public clonotypes were shared among persistent patients (under 3,000) than among newly diagnosed patients (approximately 1,000).

In light of the paper, this sample's time point label describes: newly diagnosed GD, antithyroid drugs for less than 3 months. For both TCR sequencing and RNA sequencing, RNA was extracted from PBMCs using TRIzol. The diagnosis of Graves' disease followed American Thyroid Association guidelines. Recruitment of patients was carried out at an endocrinology department in Xi'an, China. Each patient gave approximately 8.8 milliliters of peripheral blood, collected in an EDTA anticoagulant tube. Ficoll Paque Plus density gradient separation was used to isolate PBMCs, and no further T cell sorting was performed. An Agilent 2100 Bioanalyzer and agarose gel were used to check RNA quality, and a NanoDrop 2000 was used to measure RNA concentration. This clonotype was counted ten times or more. The antigen it recognizes is unknown. The sample holds no much larger clone one base away, and base qualities are not on file.

CDR1 and CDR2 are read off the germline V gene (reference sequence) as LGHDT and YNNKEL. V is trimmed back by 6 bases and J by 4 bases, and the junction contains 8 bases that no gene match accounts for. The CDR3 contains 14 residues, cysteine and phenylalanine counted. Only the CDR3 portion is preserved as DNA: 42 bases, with reading frame beginning at the first base. Library preparation used multiplex PCR. Instrument used: Illumina HiSeq 4000. TCR beta libraries were built with iRepertoire HTBI primers and Arm-PCR amplification of CDR3 regions. Before sequencing, the PCR products underwent gel purification. Regarding the original processing steps: Gene usage analysis of CDR3 amino acid clonotypes relied on the 60 to 65 TRBV and 13 to 15 TRBJ segments identified across samples. COPE and FqMerger were used to merge the filtered high-quality paired reads into contigs. BLAST was used to align contigs to IMGT TRBV, TRBD and TRBJ reference genes, and CDR3 was defined according to IMGT. Highly expanded clones were defined as clonotypes with a frequency above 0.1%. Shannon entropy served as the measure of repertoire diversity, while the Gini coefficient captured V-J evenness. A clonotype found in more than one individual was treated as public. The raw public data were reprocessed by TCRdb itself: fastp quality trimming at Q25, MiXCR clonotype calling, in-frame beta chains only. Every entry covers one CDR3 protein and lists the most common genes and DNA from its rows. These V and J calls derive from TCRdb rather than the authors' analysis. Within this sample are 450,000 to 650,000 distinct CDR3 sequences, with approximately 16% of them counted one time only. The ten largest account for 20% to 30% of the sample.

Another study also made use of these data, one on T cells in Graves' hyperthyroidism and ophthalmopathy. The second paper further reports: Graves' hyperthyroidism was defined as stable when no progression to ophthalmopathy occurred over 18 months of follow-up. Hyperthyroidism patients were newly diagnosed, had a disease duration of under 2 months, and were aged 18 to 65 years. Exclusion was applied to patients with uncontrolled infections, other autoimmune diseases, pregnancy or lactation. Diagnoses were established on the basis of clinical symptoms, serum thyroxine and TRAb, thyroid ultrasound, and orbital computed tomography. The first round of RT-PCR for the TCR CDR3 was performed with the HTBI primer set and the Qiagen OneStep RT-PCR kit. Most expanded thyroid clonotypes (frequency above 0.001) were also found in blood, which suggests that blood repertoires may mirror thyroid immune responses. A 13 V-J signature model separated ophthalmopathy from stable hyperthyroidism, with 87.88% sensitivity and just under 84% specificity in cross-validation and 80%/75% in testing. In validation, the model predicted progression to ophthalmopathy a median of about 5.9 months before onset, with roughly 68% sensitivity and roughly 73% specificity. A discovery cohort of approximately 100 patients, 43 with Graves' ophthalmopathy and approximately 57 with stable Graves' hyperthyroidism, was used to find distinguishing TCR V-J signatures. Prospective prediction of ophthalmopathy was tested in an independent validation cohort of approximately 19 hyperthyroidism patients and 17 patients who later progressed to ophthalmopathy. For training and testing, the 100 or so patients in the discovery cohort were randomly divided in a 7:3 ratio. In addition, the study compared T-cell repertoires in thyroid tissue and in blood from several Graves' hyperthyroidism patients. After blood sampling, hyperthyroidism patients were treated with methimazole at a starting dose of 30 mg daily, and ophthalmopathy patients were treated with high-dose intravenous methylprednisolone. A second multiplex PCR round built the libraries, followed by size selection and purification. Libraries were sequenced paired-end with 100 bp reads on an Illumina HiSeq2000. SOAPnuke was used to process the raw data, throwing out any read that contained adapters or uncalled bases, had a mean Phred below 15, or lacked an exact constant-primer or identifier match. COPE v1.2.5 was used to merge high-quality paired reads, and clonotypes were defined as unique nucleotide sequences. MiTCR v1.1 was used to align clonotypes to the IMGT TRBV, TRBD and TRBJ reference segments. The analysis was restricted to V-J combinations with a frequency above 0.0001, which together covered just over 99% of the repertoires. The TCS score was defined as the ratio of F50 (clonal expansion) to E x V (chaos), calculated using BLOSUM62-based TCRdist between CDR3 peptides within each V-J. Welch's t-statistics and random forest reduced around 550 V-J features to about 12, which were used in a naive Bayes classifier (R e1071). Sample size was not statistically predetermined, and blinding of investigators to group allocation was not performed. The paper describes TCR Vbeta CDR3 sequencing of 120 to 150 peripheral blood samples, made up of about 40 ophthalmopathy patients, roughly 72 hyperthyroidism patients and about 17 progressor patients.

The chain employs TRBV3-1 and TRBJ1-2, with TRBD1 identical over 7 junction bases. The starting material was peripheral blood mononuclear cells (PBMCs), obtained at new diagnosis, from a patient treated with antithyroid drugs. This TCR was sampled from a woman aged 35-65 years with Graves disease. Donor details come from another sample of the same person, matched by shared clones. Read as DNA, the sequence is TGTGCCAGCAGGCCGACAGGGCTTGGCTATGGCTACACCTTC. Its amino acids are CASRPTGLGYGYTF.